This TCR beta chain was sequenced in a study of T cells expressing NK-cell markers. Study as a whole: The authors derived TCR beta repertoires from sorted CD3+CD56+NKG2C+, CD3+CD56+NKG2C- and CD3+CD56-NKG2C+ T cells.

Note on this clonotype: Its antigen is unidentified.

Study results and caveats: Of the CD8+ T cell pool in several donors, about 1.0-7.0% was accounted for by dominant NKG2C+ clonotypes. The leading position in the CD3+CD56-NKG2C+ fraction of several donors also went to these clonotypes.

TCRdb re-called the 5' RACE reads; one entry per CDR3 protein, DNA not given. Its table records hundreds of thousands of distinct CDR3 sequences. Sample: blood T cells: a sorted CD56 or NKG2C T cell subset, CD4+ or CD8+ T cells, or bulk PBMC T cells (not recorded which). The TCR was taken from a man aged 18 to 35 in good health.

CDR3 region: CASSSDTGLGQPQHF. The V gene is TRBV5-5, the J gene TRBJ1-5; the D call from TCRdb, TRBD1, cannot be confirmed without DNA. CDR1 is SGHKS and CDR2 is YYEKEE in the germline V gene (reference sequence). The CDR3 is 15 residues long.